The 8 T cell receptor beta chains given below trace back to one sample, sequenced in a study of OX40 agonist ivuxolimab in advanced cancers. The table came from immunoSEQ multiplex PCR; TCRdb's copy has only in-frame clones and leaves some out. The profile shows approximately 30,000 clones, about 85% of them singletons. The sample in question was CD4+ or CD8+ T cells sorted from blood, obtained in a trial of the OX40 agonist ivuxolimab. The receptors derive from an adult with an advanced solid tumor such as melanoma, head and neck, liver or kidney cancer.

The CDR3 coding sequence is TGTGCCAGCAGTTACCGGGACACCATCTCTGGAAACACCATATATTTT. This translates into CASSYRDTISGNTIYF. V and J are TRBV28 and TRBJ1-3, with a tentative D call TRBD1 (6 bases). The V end was cut by 4 bases, the J end by 0 bases, with 13 bases between. The CDR3 has 16 amino acids. Germline V lookup: CDR1 MDHEN, CDR2 SYDVKM.

CDR3 bases: TGTGCCAGCAGTTGGGTCGGCAGCGGGAGAAGGGGCGGGGAGCTGTTTTTT. Amino acid sequence: CASSWVGSGRRGGELFF. The chain carries TRBV27 and TRBJ2-2, with TRBD2 identical over 8 bases. Germline V gives CDR1 MNHEY, CDR2 SMNVEV (reference sequence). The V gene end was trimmed by 4 bases and the J gene end by 7 bases; junction bases not matched to a gene: 14. This CDR3 has 17 residues.

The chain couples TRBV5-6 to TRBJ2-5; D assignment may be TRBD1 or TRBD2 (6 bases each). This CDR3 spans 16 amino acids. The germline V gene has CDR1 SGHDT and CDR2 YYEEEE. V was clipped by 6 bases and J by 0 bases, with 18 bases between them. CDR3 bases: TGTGCCAGCATCACAAGTGGGGGGCCGGACCAAGAGACCCAGTACTTC. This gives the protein CASITSGGPDQETQYF.

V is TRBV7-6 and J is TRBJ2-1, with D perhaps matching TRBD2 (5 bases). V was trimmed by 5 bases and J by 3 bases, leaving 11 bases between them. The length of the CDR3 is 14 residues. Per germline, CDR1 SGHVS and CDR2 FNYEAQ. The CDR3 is CASSPRTYYNEQFF. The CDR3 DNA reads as TGTGCCAGCAGCCCTCGGACTTACTACAATGAGCAGTTCTTC.

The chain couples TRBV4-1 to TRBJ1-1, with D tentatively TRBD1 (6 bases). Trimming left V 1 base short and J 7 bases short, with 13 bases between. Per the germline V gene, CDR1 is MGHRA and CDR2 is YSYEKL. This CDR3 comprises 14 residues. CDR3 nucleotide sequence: TGCGCCAGCAGCCAAGTTCAGGGGCCTTTTGAAGCTTTCTTT. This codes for CASSQVQGPFEAFF.

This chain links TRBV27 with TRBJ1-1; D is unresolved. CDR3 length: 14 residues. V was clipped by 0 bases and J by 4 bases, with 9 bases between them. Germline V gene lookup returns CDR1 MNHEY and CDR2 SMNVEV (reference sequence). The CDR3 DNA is TGTGCCAGCAGTTTATCCGGTTCGGGCACTGAAGCTTTCTTT. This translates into CASSLSGSGTEAFF.

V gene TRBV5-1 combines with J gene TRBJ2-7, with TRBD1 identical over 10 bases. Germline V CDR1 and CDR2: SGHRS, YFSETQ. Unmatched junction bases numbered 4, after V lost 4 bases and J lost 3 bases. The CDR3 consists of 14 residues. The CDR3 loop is CASSRGTGDYEQYF. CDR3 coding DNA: TGCGCCAGCAGCCGCGGGACAGGGGACTACGAGCAGTACTTC.

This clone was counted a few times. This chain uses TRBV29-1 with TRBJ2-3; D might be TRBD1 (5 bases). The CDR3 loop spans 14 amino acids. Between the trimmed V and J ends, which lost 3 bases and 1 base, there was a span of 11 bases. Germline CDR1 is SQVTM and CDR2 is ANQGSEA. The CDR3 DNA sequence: TGCAGCGTTGAGCAGGGTTTTGGCACAGATACGCAGTATTTT. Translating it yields CSVEQGFGTDTQYF.